In its sample, the clone carrying this T cell receptor (beta chain) was seen a few times. Its antigen remains unidentified. V lost 8 bases and J lost 13, with 16 bases in between. This CDR3 has 11 residues. Per the germline V gene, CDR1 is MNHNS and CDR2 is SASEGT. Each CDR3 protein gets one entry after TCRdb re-called the reads with MiXCR. The table lists around 430,000 distinct CDR3 sequences, 42% of them singletons. These data originate in a study of T cell repertoires in cytomegalovirus infection. Study context: Selection of CMV epitopes for the study included recently identified HLA-C-restricted and well-studied HLA-B-restricted ones. CMV infection and matching HLA type were both indicated by public TCR beta signatures. Study results and limitations: HLA-C-restricted TCR beta clonotypes specific for CMV led the ex vivo response. Cumulative frequency of public TCR beta families picked out carriers of CMV plus the relevant HLA.

The receptor was derived from a human donor in good health (CMV status not recorded). Some clones in this sample may be carry-over from other donors' samples. The sequences come from cultured PBMCs, collected from culture after CMV antigen stimulation. The chain joins TRBV6-1 to TRBJ2-3, with D perhaps matching TRBD1 or TRBD2 (5 bases each). CDR3 residues: CASFRGVRKYF. In DNA form, the CDR3 reads TGTGCCAGCTTTCGAGGGGTACGCAAGTATTTT.